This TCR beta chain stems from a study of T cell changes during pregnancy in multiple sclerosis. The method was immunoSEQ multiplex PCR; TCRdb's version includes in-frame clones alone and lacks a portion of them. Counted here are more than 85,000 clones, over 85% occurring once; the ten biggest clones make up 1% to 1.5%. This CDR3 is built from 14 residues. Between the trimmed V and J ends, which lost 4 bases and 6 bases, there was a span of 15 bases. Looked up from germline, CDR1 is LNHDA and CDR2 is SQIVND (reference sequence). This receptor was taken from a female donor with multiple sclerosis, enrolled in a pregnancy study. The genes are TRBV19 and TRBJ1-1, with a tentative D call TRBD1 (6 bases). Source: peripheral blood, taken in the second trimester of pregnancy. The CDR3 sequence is CASSTRQARAEAFF. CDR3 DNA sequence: TGTGCCAGTAGTACGAGACAGGCGAGGGCTGAAGCTTTCTTT.